A selection of T cell receptor beta chains follows, all from one sample in a study of T cells after posttransplantation cyclophosphamide. Method: immunoSEQ multiplex PCR; TCRdb's copy keeps in-frame clones and lacks some. Seen here are about 5,000 clones, approximately 71% observed once, and the top ten hold 30% to 35%. The starting material was PBMCs, obtained after allogeneic stem cell transplant with posttransplant cyclophosphamide. The source is a male patient between 55 and 70 years old who received an allogeneic stem cell transplant from an unrelated donor, was CMV-positive, and had no GVHD. A subset of T cells may come from the graft donor. The CDR3 runs from the conserved cysteine through the conserved F or W. D genes are given only for firm matches. Only some rows state a clone size, as once, few, many or a class for expanded clones.

clone_size,j_call,d_call,v_call,cdr3_nt,cdr3_aa
few,TRBJ2-5,NA,TRBV10-2,TGCGCCAGCAGTGAGTCCGTTGCGAGGACCCAGTACTTC,CASSESVARTQYF
NA,TRBJ2-7,TRBD2,TRBV5-1,TGCGCCAGCAGCTTAGCCAGCGGGAGGGCGGACGAGCAGTACTTC,CASSLASGRADEQYF
NA,TRBJ2-5,TRBD1,TRBV19,TGTGCCAGTAGTAATGGGGACAGCCGGGAGACCCAGTACTTC,CASSNGDSRETQYF
NA,TRBJ2-5,NA,TRBV11-2,TGTGCCAGCAGCTTAGCGGACCAAGAGACCCAGTACTTC,CASSLADQETQYF
NA,TRBJ1-3,NA,TRBV30,TGTGCCTGGGCTCGAGGCAACGCTGGAAACACCATATATTTT,CAWARGNAGNTIYF
NA,TRBJ1-2,TRBD1,TRBV19,TGTGCCAGTAGCGACAGGGGCGTCTATGGCTACACCTTC,CASSDRGVYGYTF
NA,TRBJ1-5,NA,TRBV19,TGTGCCAGTAGTATAGGGCCTCAGGGTAGAACAGGGCGTAGCAATCAGCCCCAGCATTTT,CASSIGPQGRTGRSNQPQHF
NA,TRBJ2-1,TRBD2,TRBV6-5,TGTGCCAGTGGGCGGCGGGAGGGGTATGAGCAGTTCTTC,CASGRREGYEQFF
NA,TRBJ2-7,TRBD2,TRBV7-9,TGTGCCAGCAGCTTAGGGGCGGGAGTACGGGAGCAGTACTTC,CASSLGAGVREQYF
once,TRBJ1-3,NA,TRBV7-9,TGTGCCAGCAGCACGGGAGGGTTCAGTGGAAACACCATATATTTT,CASSTGGFSGNTIYF
NA,TRBJ2-1,TRBD1,TRBV6-5,TGTGCCAGCAGTTACGGGGGACAGGGCGGTTCCAATGAGCAGTTCTTC,CASSYGGQGGSNEQFF
NA,TRBJ1-4,NA,TRBV21-1,TGTGCCAGCAGCACCAGGGGGAGGGAAAAACTGTTTTTT,CASSTRGREKLFF
NA,TRBJ2-6,TRBD2,TRBV4-1,TGCGCAAGCAGTCCGGGGGGACCCTTCGCTGGGGCCAACGTCCTGACTTTC,CASSPGGPFAGANVLTF
NA,TRBJ1-5,TRBD1,TRBV30,TGTGCCTGGCGATCTAACCAGGGGGCTCAGCCCCAGCATTTT,CAWRSNQGAQPQHF
NA,TRBJ2-7,NA,TRBV21-1,TGTGCCAGCAGCAATGTTGTGTGGACAGGCTCGGGAAACGAGCAGTACTTC,CASSNVVWTGSGNEQYF
NA,TRBJ2-6,NA,TRBV4-1,TGCGCCAGCAGCCAAGGAGGGTCTGGGGCCAACGTCCTGACTTTC,CASSQGGSGANVLTF
NA,TRBJ2-1,NA,TRBV10-3,TGTGCCATTGGGACCGGGGACTGGGGTTCACAGTTCTTC,CAIGTGDWGSQFF
few,TRBJ1-6,NA,TRBV2,TGTGCCAGCACTATTGGTAGTCGGAATTCACCCCTCCACTTT,CASTIGSRNSPLHF
NA,TRBJ2-5,TRBD1,TRBV5-1,TGCGCCAGCAGCTTGAACCCCGGACAGGGGTCCCAAGAGACCCAGTACTTC,CASSLNPGQGSQETQYF
once,TRBJ1-2,TRBD1,TRBV5-1,TGCGCCAGCAGACCGGGACAGGGAGGGCCTGCTAACTATGGCTACACCTTC,CASRPGQGGPANYGYTF
NA,TRBJ2-1,NA,TRBV5-4,TGTGCCAGCAGCTACGTAAAGGACGGGGGTGAGCAGTTCTTC,CASSYVKDGGEQFF
medium-sized,TRBJ2-2,NA,TRBV5-4,TGTGCCAGCAGCTTCCGGGGGAAAGCGAACACCGGGGAGCTGTTTTTT,CASSFRGKANTGELFF
NA,TRBJ2-7,TRBD1,TRBV28,TGTGCCACAGGCCGGGACAGGGTATCCGAGCAGTACTTC,CATGRDRVSEQYF
NA,TRBJ2-2,NA,TRBV29-1,TGCAGCGTTCAGGGGGGTGGTAACACCGGGGAGCTGTTTTTT,CSVQGGGNTGELFF
NA,TRBJ2-2,NA,TRBV7-8,TGTGCCAGCAGCTCCCCCCTGGGCAGCCCGAACACCGGGGAGCTGTTTTTT,CASSSPLGSPNTGELFF
NA,TRBJ2-7,TRBD2,TRBV11-2,TGTGCCAGCAGGAGGGGACTAGCGAACGACAGGGGTTACGAGCAGTACTTC,CASRRGLANDRGYEQYF
few,TRBJ2-3,NA,TRBV6-1,TGTGCCAGCAGTGATGCCCGAGGGCCAGATACGCAGTATTTT,CASSDARGPDTQYF
NA,TRBJ2-7,NA,TRBV5-1,TGCGCCAGCAGCTTGGGTTGGGGGCCCACCACTTACGAGCAGTACTTC,CASSLGWGPTTYEQYF
once,TRBJ2-2,TRBD1,TRBV6-4,TGTGCCACCAACACGCAGGGGGCGCGGACCGGGGAGCTGTTTTTT,CATNTQGARTGELFF
few,TRBJ1-1,TRBD1,TRBV5-5,TGTGCCATCAGGACAGGGTGGTACACTGAAGCTTTCTTT,CAIRTGWYTEAFF
NA,TRBJ2-1,TRBD2,TRBV11-3,TGTGCCAGCAGCTTTAGGGAGGGTCCGAGGTTGCAGTTCTTC,CASSFREGPRLQFF
NA,TRBJ1-5,TRBD1,TRBV5-1,TGCGCCAGCAGGCCACCGGACAGGGACCAGCCCCAGCATTTT,CASRPPDRDQPQHF